Sequencing of this TCR beta chain was carried out in a study of cytomegalovirus exposure and HLA in healthy donors. Findings and caveats of the study: Analyzed later, most CMV-associated TCR beta chains appeared HLA-restricted. Later work found that TCR association rates differed between HLA loci; DRB1 had the most and HLA-C the fewest. The listing of 150 to 200 TCR beta chains classed them as cytomegalovirus-associated.

V was clipped by 5 bases and J by 3 bases, with 14 bases between them. The CDR3 length is 14 residues. Germline V CDR1 and CDR2: KGHSH, LQKENI. Points on this clone: What it recognizes is unknown.

The PCR ran on 60 Vbeta and 13 Jbeta primers. The assay was immunoSEQ multiplex PCR, and TCRdb's table has in-frame clones only and misses some. The specimen's table records around 100,000 clones. This clonotype was sampled from a man aged 45-65 years in good health and CMV-seronegative. The sequencing sample was made of PBMCs. The V and J genes are TRBV18 and TRBJ2-7; TRBD1 might be the D (5 bases). The CDR3 loop reads CASSKSGIFYEQYF. Written as DNA, the CDR3 is TGTGCCAGCTCAAAGTCAGGGATTTTCTACGAGCAGTACTTC. Drawing the rest from reference TRBV18 and TRBJ2-7, the complete variable domain is NAGVMQNPRHLVRRRGQEARLRCSPMKGHSHVYWYRQLPEEGLKFMVYLQKENIIDESGMPKERFSAEFPKEGPSILRIQQVVRGDSAAYFCASSKSGIFYEQYFGPGTRLTVT.